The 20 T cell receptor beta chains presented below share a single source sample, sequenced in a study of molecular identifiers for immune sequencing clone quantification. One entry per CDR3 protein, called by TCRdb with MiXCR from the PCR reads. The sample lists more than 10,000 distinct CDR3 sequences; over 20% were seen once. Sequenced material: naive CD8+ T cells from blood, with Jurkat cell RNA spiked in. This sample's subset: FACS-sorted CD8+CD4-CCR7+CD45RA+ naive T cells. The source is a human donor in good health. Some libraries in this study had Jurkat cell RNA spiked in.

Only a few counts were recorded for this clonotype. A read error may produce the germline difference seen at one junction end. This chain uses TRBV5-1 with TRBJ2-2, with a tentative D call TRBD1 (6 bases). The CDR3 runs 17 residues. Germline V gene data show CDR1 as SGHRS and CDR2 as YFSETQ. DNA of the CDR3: TGCGCCGGCAGCTGGGGCGTTGGGGGCGAAAGTATCGGGGAGCTGTTTTTT. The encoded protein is CAGSWGVGGESIGELFF.

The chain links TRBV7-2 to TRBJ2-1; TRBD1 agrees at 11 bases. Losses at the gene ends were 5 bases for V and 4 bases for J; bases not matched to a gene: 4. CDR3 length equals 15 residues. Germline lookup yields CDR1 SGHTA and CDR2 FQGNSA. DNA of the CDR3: TGTGCCAGCAGCCCCGGGACAGGGGGATACAATGAGCAGTTCTTC. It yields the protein CASSPGTGGYNEQFF.

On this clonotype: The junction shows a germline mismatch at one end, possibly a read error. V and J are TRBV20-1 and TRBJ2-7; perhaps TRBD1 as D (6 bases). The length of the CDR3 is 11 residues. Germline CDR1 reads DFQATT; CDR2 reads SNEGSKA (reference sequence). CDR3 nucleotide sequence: TGCAGTGCCCCAGGACAGCTCGAGCAGTCCTTC. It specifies CSAPGQLEQSF.

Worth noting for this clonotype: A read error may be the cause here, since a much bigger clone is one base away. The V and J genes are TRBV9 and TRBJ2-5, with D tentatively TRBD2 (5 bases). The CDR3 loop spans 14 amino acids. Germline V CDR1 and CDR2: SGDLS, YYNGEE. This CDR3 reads CASSVAGIQEAQYF. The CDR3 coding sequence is TGTGCCAGCAGCGTAGCGGGGATACAAGAGGCCCAGTACTTC.

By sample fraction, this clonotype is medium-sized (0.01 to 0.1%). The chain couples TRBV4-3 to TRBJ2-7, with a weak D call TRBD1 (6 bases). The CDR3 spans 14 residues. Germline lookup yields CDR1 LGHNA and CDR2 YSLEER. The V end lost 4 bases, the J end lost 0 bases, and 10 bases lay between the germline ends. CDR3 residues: CASSPGQLSYEQYF. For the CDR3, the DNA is TGCGCCAGCAGCCCCGGACAGCTCTCCTACGAGCAGTACTTC.

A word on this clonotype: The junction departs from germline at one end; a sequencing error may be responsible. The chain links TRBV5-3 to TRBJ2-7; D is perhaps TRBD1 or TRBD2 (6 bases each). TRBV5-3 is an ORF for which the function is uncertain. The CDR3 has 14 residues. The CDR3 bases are TGTGCCAGCAGCTTGTGGGGGGCCTCCTACGAGCAGTACTTC. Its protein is CASSLWGASYEQYF.

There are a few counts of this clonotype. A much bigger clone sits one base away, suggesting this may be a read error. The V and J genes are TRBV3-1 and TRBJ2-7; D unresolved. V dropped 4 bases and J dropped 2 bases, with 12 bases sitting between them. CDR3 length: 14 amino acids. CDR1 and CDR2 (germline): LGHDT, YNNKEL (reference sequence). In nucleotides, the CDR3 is TGTGCCAGCAGCCGAGTAAACTCGCCCTACGAGCAGTACTTC. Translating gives CASSRVNSPYEQYF.

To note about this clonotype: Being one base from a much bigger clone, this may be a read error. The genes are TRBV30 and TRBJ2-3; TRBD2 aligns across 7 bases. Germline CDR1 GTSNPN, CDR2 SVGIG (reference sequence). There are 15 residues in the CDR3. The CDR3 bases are TGTGCCTGGGGTGGCGGCGGGGGAAGCGTAGATATGCAGTATTTT. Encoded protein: CAWGGGGGSVDMQYF.

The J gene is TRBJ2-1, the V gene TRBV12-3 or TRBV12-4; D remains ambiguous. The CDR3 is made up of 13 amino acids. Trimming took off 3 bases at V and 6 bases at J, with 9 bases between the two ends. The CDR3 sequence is CASSFGSGNEQFF. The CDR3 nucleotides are TGTGCCAGCAGTTTCGGGTCAGGCAATGAGCAGTTCTTC.

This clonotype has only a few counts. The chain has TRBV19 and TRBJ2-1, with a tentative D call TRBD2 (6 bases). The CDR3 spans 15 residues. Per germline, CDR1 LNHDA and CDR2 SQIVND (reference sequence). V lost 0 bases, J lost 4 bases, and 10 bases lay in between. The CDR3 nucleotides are TGTGCCAGTAGTATAGATCCCGGGGGTTACAATGAGCAGTTCTTC. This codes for CASSIDPGGYNEQFF.

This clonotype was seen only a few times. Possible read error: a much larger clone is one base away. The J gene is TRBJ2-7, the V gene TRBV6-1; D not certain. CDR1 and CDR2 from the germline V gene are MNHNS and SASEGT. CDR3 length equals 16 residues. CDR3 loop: CASSEMMTASSHEQYF. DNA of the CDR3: TGTGCCAGCAGTGAAATGATGACGGCCAGCTCCCACGAGCAGTACTTC.

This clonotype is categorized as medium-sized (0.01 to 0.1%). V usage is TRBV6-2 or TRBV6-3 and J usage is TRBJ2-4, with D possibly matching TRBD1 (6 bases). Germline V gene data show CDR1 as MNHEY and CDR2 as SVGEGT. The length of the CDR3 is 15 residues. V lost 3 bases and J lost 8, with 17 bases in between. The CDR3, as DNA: TGTGCCAGCAGTTATTTGTCGGACAGTTGGGACATTCAGTACTTC. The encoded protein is CASSYLSDSWDIQYF.

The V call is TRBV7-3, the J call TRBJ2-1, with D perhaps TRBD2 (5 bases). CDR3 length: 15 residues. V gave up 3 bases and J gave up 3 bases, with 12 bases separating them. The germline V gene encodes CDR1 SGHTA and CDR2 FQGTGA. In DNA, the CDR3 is TGTGCCAGCAGCTTCGGACTGACCAACTACAATGAGCAGTTCTTC. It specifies CASSFGLTNYNEQFF.

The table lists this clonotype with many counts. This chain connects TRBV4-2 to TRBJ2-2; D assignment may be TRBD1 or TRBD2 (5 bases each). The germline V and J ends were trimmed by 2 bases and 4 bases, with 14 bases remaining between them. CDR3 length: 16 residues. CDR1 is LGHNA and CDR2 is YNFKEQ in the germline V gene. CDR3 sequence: CASSQLSEGSTGELFF. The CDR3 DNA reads TGTGCCAGCAGCCAATTATCCGAGGGGAGCACCGGGGAGCTGTTTTTT.

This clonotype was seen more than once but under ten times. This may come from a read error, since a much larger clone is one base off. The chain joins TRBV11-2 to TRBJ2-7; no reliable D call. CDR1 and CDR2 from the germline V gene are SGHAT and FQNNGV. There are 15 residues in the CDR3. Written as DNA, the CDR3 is TGTGCCAACAGCTTAGATGATGCCGGAGCCTACGAGCAGTACTTC. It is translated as CANSLDDAGAYEQYF.

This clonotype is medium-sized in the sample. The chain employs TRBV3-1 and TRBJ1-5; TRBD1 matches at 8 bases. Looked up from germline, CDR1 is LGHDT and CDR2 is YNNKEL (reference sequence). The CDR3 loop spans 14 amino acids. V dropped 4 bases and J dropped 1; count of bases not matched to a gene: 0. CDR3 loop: CASSRDRSNQPQHF. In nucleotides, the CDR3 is TGTGCCAGCAGCCGGGACAGGAGCAATCAGCCCCAGCATTTT.

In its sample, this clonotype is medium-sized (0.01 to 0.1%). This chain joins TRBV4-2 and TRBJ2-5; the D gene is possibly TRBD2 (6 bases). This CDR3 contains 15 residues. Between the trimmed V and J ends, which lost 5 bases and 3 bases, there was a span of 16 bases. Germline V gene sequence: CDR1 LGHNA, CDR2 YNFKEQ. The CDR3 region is CASSSSGPGEETQYF. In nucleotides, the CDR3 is TGTGCCAGCAGCTCGTCCGGGCCGGGGGAAGAGACCCAGTACTTC.

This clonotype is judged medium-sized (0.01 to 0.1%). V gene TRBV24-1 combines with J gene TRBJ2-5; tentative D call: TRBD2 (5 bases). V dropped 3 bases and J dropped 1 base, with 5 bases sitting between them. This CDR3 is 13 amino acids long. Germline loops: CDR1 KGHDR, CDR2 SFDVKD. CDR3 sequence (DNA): TGTGCCACCAGTGATGGGAGCCAAGAGACCCAGTACTTC. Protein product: CATSDGSQETQYF.

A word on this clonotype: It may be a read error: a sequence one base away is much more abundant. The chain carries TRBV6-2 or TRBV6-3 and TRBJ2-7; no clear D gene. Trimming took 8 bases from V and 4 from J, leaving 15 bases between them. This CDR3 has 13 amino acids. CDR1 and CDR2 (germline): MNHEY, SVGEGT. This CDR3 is CASDGYQGYEQYF. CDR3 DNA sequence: TGTGCCAGCGACGGCTACCAAGGTTACGAGCAGTACTTC.

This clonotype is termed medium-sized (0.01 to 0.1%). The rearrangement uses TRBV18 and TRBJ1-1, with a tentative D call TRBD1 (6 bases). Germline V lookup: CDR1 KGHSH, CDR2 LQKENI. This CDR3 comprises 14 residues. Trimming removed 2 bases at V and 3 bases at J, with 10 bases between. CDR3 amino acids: CASSPGGADTEAFF. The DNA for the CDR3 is TGTGCCAGCTCACCAGGGGGCGCGGACACTGAAGCTTTCTTT.